This T cell receptor beta chain was sequenced in a study of blood T cell repertoires in COVID-19. Across the whole study: Acute and convalescent COVID-19 samples came from the United States, Italy and Spain. Sample material is recorded as cDNA or gDNA derived from T cells, B-cell-depleted T cells, or PBMCs.

This clone has just a few counts. In the original workflow: Estimation of nucleated cell counts relied on the amplification of reference gene primers. Assay used: immunoSEQ multiplex PCR; TCRdb lists only in-frame clones, some missing. V, J and clone size were drawn from that table, and D and trimming were deduced from the DNA. The sample has 110,000 or so clones; 80% to 90% are singletons. The sample taken for sequencing was peripheral blood. The receptor was isolated from a man between 65 and 85 years old with active or convalescent COVID-19.

Here the CDR3 reads CASSPFRSTDTQYF. CDR3 coding DNA: TGTGCCAGCAGCCCATTCAGGAGCACAGATACGCAGTATTTT. V is TRBV11-2 and J is TRBJ2-3; D remains unclear. The CDR3 extends over 14 amino acids. Germline V CDR1 and CDR2: SGHAT, FQNNGV. Trimming shortened V by 5 bases and J by 0 bases, and 9 bases separated the two germline ends.